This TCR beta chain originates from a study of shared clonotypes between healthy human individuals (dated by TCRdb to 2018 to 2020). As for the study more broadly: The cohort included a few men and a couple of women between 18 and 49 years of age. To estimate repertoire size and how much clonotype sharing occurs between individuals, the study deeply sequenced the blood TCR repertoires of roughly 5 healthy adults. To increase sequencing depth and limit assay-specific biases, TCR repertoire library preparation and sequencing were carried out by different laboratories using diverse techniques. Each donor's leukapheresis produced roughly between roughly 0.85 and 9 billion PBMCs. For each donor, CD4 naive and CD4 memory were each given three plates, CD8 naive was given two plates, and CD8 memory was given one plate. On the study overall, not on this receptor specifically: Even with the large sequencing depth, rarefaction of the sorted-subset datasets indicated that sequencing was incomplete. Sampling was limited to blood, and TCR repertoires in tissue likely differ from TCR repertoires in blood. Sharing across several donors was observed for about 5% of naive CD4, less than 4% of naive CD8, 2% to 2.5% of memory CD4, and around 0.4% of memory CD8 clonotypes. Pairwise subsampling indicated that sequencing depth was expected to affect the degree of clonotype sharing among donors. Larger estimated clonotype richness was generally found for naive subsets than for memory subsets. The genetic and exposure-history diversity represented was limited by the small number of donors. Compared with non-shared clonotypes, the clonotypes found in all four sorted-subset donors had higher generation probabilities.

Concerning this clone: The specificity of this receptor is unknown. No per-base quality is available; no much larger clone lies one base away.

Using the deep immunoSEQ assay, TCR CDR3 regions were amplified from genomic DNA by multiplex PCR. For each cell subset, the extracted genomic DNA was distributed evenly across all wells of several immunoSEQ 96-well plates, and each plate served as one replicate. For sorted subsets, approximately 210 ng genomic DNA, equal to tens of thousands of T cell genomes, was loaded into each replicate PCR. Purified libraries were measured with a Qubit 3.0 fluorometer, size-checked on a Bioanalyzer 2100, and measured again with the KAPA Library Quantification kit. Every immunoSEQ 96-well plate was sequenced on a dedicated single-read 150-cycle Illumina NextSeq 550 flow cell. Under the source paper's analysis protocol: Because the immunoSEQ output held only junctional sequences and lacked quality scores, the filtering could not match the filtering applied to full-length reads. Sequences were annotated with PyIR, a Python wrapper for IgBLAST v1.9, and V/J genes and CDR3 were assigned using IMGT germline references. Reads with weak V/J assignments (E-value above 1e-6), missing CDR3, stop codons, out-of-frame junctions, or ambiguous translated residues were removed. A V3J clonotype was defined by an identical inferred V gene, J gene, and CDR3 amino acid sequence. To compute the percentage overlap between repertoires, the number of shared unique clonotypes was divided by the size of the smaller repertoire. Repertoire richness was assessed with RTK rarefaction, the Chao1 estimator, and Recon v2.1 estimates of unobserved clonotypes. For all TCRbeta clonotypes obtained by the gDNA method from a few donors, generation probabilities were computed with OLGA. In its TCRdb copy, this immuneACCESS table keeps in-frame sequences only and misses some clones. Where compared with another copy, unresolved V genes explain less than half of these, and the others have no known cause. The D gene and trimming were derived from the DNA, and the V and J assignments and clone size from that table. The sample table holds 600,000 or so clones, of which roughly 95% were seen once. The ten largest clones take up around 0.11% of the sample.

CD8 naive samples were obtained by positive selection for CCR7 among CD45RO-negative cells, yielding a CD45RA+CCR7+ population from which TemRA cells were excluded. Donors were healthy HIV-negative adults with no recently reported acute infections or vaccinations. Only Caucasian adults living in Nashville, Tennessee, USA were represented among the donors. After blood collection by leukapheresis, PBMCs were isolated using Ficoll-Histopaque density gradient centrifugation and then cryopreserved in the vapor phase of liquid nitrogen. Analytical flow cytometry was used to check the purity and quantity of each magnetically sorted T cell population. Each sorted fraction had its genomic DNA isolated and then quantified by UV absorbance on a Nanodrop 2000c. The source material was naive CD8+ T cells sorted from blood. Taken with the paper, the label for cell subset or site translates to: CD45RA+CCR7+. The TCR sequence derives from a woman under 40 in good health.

The CDR3 protein: CATRRSGDYEQYF. The DNA sequence is as follows: TGTGCCACCAGGCGGAGTGGGGATTACGAGCAGTACTTC. The rearrangement joined TRBV6-1 to TRBJ2-7, with the D gene uncertain. The CDR3 covers 13 residues, taking in both the cysteine and the phenylalanine. CDR3 DNA is the only sequence kept; it has 39 bases, read in frame from the first base. V and J lose 10 bases and 4 bases, and a span of 17 bases separates them. Reading the germline V gene gives CDR1 MNHNS and CDR2 SASEGT.